The TCR beta chain under discussion was sequenced for a study of cytomegalovirus exposure and HLA in healthy donors. V shed 5 bases and J shed 3 bases, with 17 bases lying between them. Germline lookup yields CDR1 SGHTA and CDR2 FQGNSA. CDR3 length equals 15 residues. In the PCR, 60 Vbeta and 13 Jbeta primers were used. The method was immunoSEQ multiplex PCR; TCRdb's version includes in-frame clones alone and lacks a portion of them. The sample carries around 99,000 clones, 76% recorded once. Overall study results and limits: Solely CMV serostatus was available to characterize immune exposure. Presence/absence analysis assumed near-uniform sequencing depth across donors. Confirmation was obtained in vitro that a few CMV-associated chains are specific for CMV antigens.

On this clone itself: Its matching antigen is unknown.

This chain uses TRBV7-2 with TRBJ2-7; a possible D gene is TRBD1 (6 bases). This clonotype was obtained from a woman in her fifties or sixties in good health and CMV-seropositive. Sequenced material: PBMCs. The CDR3 loop is CASSDQDSYDYEQYF. The CDR3 DNA follows: TGTGCCAGCAGCGACCAGGACAGCTATGACTACGAGCAGTACTTC.